This passage covers 5 T cell receptor beta chains from one sample sequenced in a study of tumor and adjacent non-tumor tissue in lung cancer. A modified ARM-PCR protocol with three rounds of nested PCR amplified TCRbeta. TCRdb redid the calling of the multiplex PCR reads with MiXCR, one entry per CDR3 protein. The sample carries fewer than 150,000 distinct CDR3 sequences, 60% to 70% recorded once. This sample's RNA came from whole unsorted tissue. The sample comprised lung tumor tissue. These TCRs come from a man in his fifties or sixties with small cell lung cancer.

V is TRBV10-3 and J is TRBJ2-5; TRBD1 matches 9 bases. The CDR3 extends over 14 amino acids. Germline CDR1 and CDR2: ENHRY and SYGVKD. With V trimmed by 10 bases and J by 4 bases, 10 bases remained unmatched. CDR3 bases: TGTGCCACCTCCCCGGGACAGGGAATAGAGACCCAGTACTTC. Translated, it gives CATSPGQGIETQYF.

The genes are TRBV5-4 and TRBJ1-1; 7 nucleotides match TRBD1. The CDR3 runs 14 residues. V gave up 8 bases and J gave up 4 bases; unmatched junction bases: 11. The V gene's germline CDR1 is SGHNT and CDR2 YYREEE (reference sequence). Here the CDR3 reads CARRTGIAATEAFF. Here the CDR3 DNA reads TGTGCCAGGAGGACAGGAATTGCGGCCACTGAAGCTTTCTTT. Variable domain in full (rest from reference TRBV5-4 and TRBJ1-1): ETGVTQSPTHLIKTRGQQVTLRCSSQSGHNTVSWYQQALGQGPQFIFQYYREEENGRGNFPPRFSGLQFPNYSSELNVNALELDDSALYLCARRTGIAATEAFFGQGTRLTVV.

Concerning this clonotype itself: A much larger clone is a single base away; this may be a read error. The DNA for the CDR3 is TGTGCCAGCAGTTACGACAGTAGGAACACTGGAGCTTTCTTT. Translating gives CASSYDSRNTGAFF. The V and J genes are TRBV6-5 and TRBJ1-1; the D gene is possibly TRBD1 (5 bases). The germline gives CDR1 MNHEY, CDR2 SVGAGI. CDR3 length: 14 amino acids.

On this clonotype: The junction does not match germline at one end; this may be a read error. V usage is TRBV6-5 and J usage is TRBJ2-1; 9 nucleotides match TRBD2. Germline lookup yields CDR1 MNHEY and CDR2 SVGAGI. This CDR3 contains 16 residues. CDR3 in amino acids: CTSNYSEAGGLHEQFF. In DNA form, the CDR3 reads TGTACCAGCAATTACTCGGAGGCGGGAGGGCTCCATGAGCAGTTCTTC.

This clonotype occurred a few times. A much larger clone sits a single nucleotide away, making a read error possible. The rearrangement joins TRBV20-1 to TRBJ2-1; D perhaps matches TRBD2 (5 bases). The length of the CDR3 is 14 residues. The V end was cut by 3 bases, the J end by 3 bases, with 12 bases between. CDR1 and CDR2 (germline): DFQATT, SNEGSKA (reference sequence). The CDR3 nucleotides are TGCAGTGCTAGGGGCGAGGGCGACTACAATGAGCAGTTCTTC. As protein: CSARGEGDYNEQFF.